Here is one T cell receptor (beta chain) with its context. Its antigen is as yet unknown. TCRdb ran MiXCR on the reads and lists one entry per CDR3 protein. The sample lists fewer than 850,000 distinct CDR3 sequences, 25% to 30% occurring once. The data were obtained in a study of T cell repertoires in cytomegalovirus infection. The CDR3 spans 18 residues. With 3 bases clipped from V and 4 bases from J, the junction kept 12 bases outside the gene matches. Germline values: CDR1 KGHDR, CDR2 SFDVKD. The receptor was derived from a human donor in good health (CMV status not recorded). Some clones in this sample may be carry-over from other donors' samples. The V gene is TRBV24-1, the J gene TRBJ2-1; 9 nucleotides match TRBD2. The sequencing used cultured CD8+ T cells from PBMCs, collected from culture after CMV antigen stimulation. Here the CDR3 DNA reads TGTGCCACCAGTGATCCGACGGGTAGCGGGGGTCAGTACAATGAGCAGTTCTTC. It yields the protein CATSDPTGSGGQYNEQFF.